Listed here are 15 T cell receptor beta chains from one sample, sequenced in a study of cytomegalovirus exposure and HLA in healthy donors (dated by TCRdb to the late 2010s). Libraries were made using the immunoSEQ multiplex PCR assay. A mixture of 60 forward primers for TCR Vbeta segments and 13 reverse primers for TCR Jbeta segments was used in the multiplex PCR. Sourced from immuneACCESS, this table was stored by TCRdb with only in-frame sequences that have V and J called. A share of the clones is absent; for the studies checked, an unresolved V gene accounts for under half, and the remainder has no known explanation. Per the sample table, the count is about 210,000 clones. The ten largest clones take up over 0.75% of the sample. Specimen: PBMCs. The receptors come from a young woman in good health and CMV-seropositive.

The chain has TRBV5-6 and TRBJ2-7; 7 nucleotides line up with TRBD1. V shed 4 bases, J shed 3 bases, and the junction held 10 bases outside the gene matches. The CDR3 length is 15 residues. CDR1 and CDR2 from the germline V gene are SGHDT and YYEEEE. The CDR3 loop is CASSPRDREFYEQYF. DNA of the CDR3: TGTGCCAGCAGCCCCCGGGACAGAGAATTCTACGAGCAGTACTTC.

The chain uses TRBV5-1 and TRBJ2-3; TRBD2 aligns across 7 bases. J was trimmed by 1 base and V by 4 bases; bases with no gene match: 6. The germline gives CDR1 SGHRS, CDR2 YFSETQ. There are 15 residues in the CDR3. In DNA form, the CDR3 reads TGCGCCAGCAGCGAGTCCGGGAGGCGCACAGATACGCAGTATTTT. This gives the protein CASSESGRRTDTQYF. The variable domain in full, completed from reference TRBV5-1 and TRBJ2-3, reads KAGVTQTPRYLIKTRGQQVTLSCSPISGHRSVSWYQQTPGQGLQFLFEYFSETQRNKGNFPGRFSGRQFSNSRSEMNVSTLELGDSALYLCASSESGRRTDTQYFGPGTRLTVL.

Turning to this clone: Other DNA sequences in the same sample also yield this CDR3. This sequence joins TRBV6-6 and TRBJ2-5; no clear D. CDR1 is MNHNY, CDR2 SVGAGI, per germline (reference sequence). The CDR3 extends over 13 amino acids. The ends were cut back, 2 bases at V and 4 bases at J, with 8 bases in the middle. DNA for the CDR3: TGTGCCAGCAGTTACACGGGTATAGAGACCCAGTACTTC. Amino acid sequence: CASSYTGIETQYF.

V and J are TRBV10-1 and TRBJ2-4; the D gene is possibly TRBD2 (5 bases). This CDR3 contains 13 residues. Per germline, CDR1 WNHNN and CDR2 SYGVQD (reference sequence). V was cut by 8 bases and J by 6 bases, with 14 bases left in between. CDR3: CASQASGVNIQYF. The CDR3 DNA is TGCGCCAGCCAAGCGTCCGGGGTAAACATTCAGTACTTC.

The chain carries TRBV7-9 and TRBJ2-3; D might be TRBD1 (6 bases). Deletions cut 2 bases from V and 2 bases from J, with 14 bases between. Per the germline V gene, CDR1 is SEHNR and CDR2 is FQNEAQ (reference sequence). The CDR3 loop spans 16 amino acids. In DNA, the CDR3 is TGTGCCAGCAGCTTAAGGAAGGGGGAGTTCACAGATACGCAGTATTTT. It yields the protein CASSLRKGEFTDTQYF.

The genes are TRBV30 and TRBJ1-4, with D possibly matching TRBD1 (5 bases). This CDR3 comprises 13 residues. Per germline, CDR1 GTSNPN and CDR2 SVGIG (reference sequence). With 7 bases removed from V and 4 bases from J, the gap between germline ends came to 13 bases. The CDR3 DNA is TGTGCCTCACAGGATCACGGTAATGAAAAACTGTTTTTT. It is translated as CASQDHGNEKLFF.

The chain employs TRBV25-1 and TRBJ2-2; D gene unclear. This CDR3 has 13 amino acids. Germline V gives CDR1 MGHDK, CDR2 SYGVNS. Trimming shortened V by 7 bases and J by 0 bases, and 6 bases separated the two germline ends. This CDR3 is CASNGANTGELFF. The CDR3, as DNA: TGTGCCAGCAATGGAGCGAACACCGGGGAGCTGTTTTTT.

V usage is TRBV7-6 and J usage is TRBJ1-3; a possible D gene is TRBD1 (5 bases). From germline, CDR1 is SGHVS and CDR2 FNYEAQ. V lost 5 bases and J lost 0, with 14 bases in between. The CDR3 extends over 16 amino acids. CDR3 bases: TGTGCCAGCAGCCTGGGGGGAGAAGGCTCTGGAAACACCATATATTTT. It is translated as CASSLGGEGSGNTIYF.

The V and J genes are TRBV14 and TRBJ1-6; weak D call: TRBD1 (5 bases). The germline CDR1 and CDR2 sequences are SGHDN and FVKESK. The V gene lost 3 bases and the J gene lost 3 bases, with 9 bases spanning the gap. The CDR3 is 15 amino acids. The CDR3 reads CASSQAGFYNSPLHF. The DNA of the CDR3 is TGTGCCAGCAGCCAGGCAGGGTTCTATAATTCACCCCTCCACTTT.

The chain links TRBV28 to TRBJ2-6; 7 bases agree with TRBD1. Germline V lookup: CDR1 MDHEN, CDR2 SYDVKM. The CDR3 spans 16 residues. J was trimmed by 4 bases and V by 6 bases; bases with no gene match: 9. The CDR3 is CASSSPTGRGANVLTF. The CDR3 DNA reads TGTGCCAGCAGCTCTCCGACAGGGAGAGGGGCCAACGTCCTGACTTTC.

In DNA form, the CDR3 reads TGTGCCAGCAGCTTTTCGGCGGAATATAGCAATCAGCCCCAGCATTTT. Encoded protein: CASSFSAEYSNQPQHF. V usage is TRBV7-2 and J usage is TRBJ1-5; D remains unclear. CDR1 and CDR2 (germline): SGHTA, FQGNSA. CDR3 size: 16 residues. V lost 3 bases to trimming and J lost 0 bases, with 12 bases between them.

The chain combines TRBV19 with TRBJ1-2, with TRBD1 matching over 10 bases. CDR3 length: 16 residues. Germline values: CDR1 LNHDA, CDR2 SQIVND (reference sequence). V dropped 5 bases and J dropped 4; count of bases not matched to a gene: 10. The CDR3 loop is CASSAGQGGNSYGYTF. CDR3 nucleotide sequence: TGTGCCAGTAGTGCCGGACAGGGGGGTAATTCCTATGGCTACACCTTC.

V usage is TRBV28 and J usage is TRBJ2-7; D unclear. Trimming left V 3 bases short and J 2 bases short, with 8 bases between. The CDR3 runs 13 residues. Germline V lookup: CDR1 MDHEN, CDR2 SYDVKM. The CDR3 coding sequence is TGTGCCAGCAGTTTCCCAGGCCCCTACGAGCAGTACTTC. Translating gives CASSFPGPYEQYF.

This chain links TRBV7-2 with TRBJ1-2, with D unclear. CDR1 SGHTA and CDR2 FQGNSA come from the germline V gene. The CDR3 is made up of 16 amino acids. Deletions cut 2 bases from V and 4 bases from J, with 17 bases between. CDR3 DNA sequence: TGTGCCAGCAGCTTAAGCCCCCGAGGTTCATTCTATGGCTACACCTTC. Translation: CASSLSPRGSFYGYTF.

Remarks on this clone: The same CDR3 is also encoded by other DNA sequences in this sample. The chain employs TRBV5-4 and TRBJ1-1; tentatively, D is TRBD1 (6 bases). V was pared by 4 bases and J by 1 base, with 8 bases between. The CDR3 covers 13 residues. Germline V lookup: CDR1 SGHNT, CDR2 YYREEE (reference sequence). The CDR3: CASSQGQNTEAFF. The DNA for the CDR3 is TGTGCCAGCAGCCAGGGACAGAACACTGAAGCTTTCTTT.